Listed below are T cell receptor beta chains from one sample, sequenced in a study of graft-versus-host responses after intestinal transplantation. TCRdb's copy holds only in-frame clones and misses some; the assay was immunoSEQ multiplex PCR. The sample holds 10,000 to 15,000 clones, about 29% seen once. The sequenced sample was alloreactive CD8+ T cells from a mixed lymphocyte reaction culture, obtained before intestinal transplant. The receptors here all came from a human patient who received an intestinal transplant. The CDR3 runs from the conserved cysteine through the conserved F or W. D genes are given only for firm matches. The size of a clone is reported for some rows only, either as once, few or many, or as a class for expanded clones.

J	V	D	size	length	DNA	CDR3
TRBJ2-7	TRBV6-5	TRBD1	.	15	TGTGCCAGCAGTTACGCGGGACAGGGACTCTACGAGCAGTACTTC	CASSYAGQGLYEQYF
TRBJ2-7	TRBV6-5	.	few	13	TGTGCCAGCAGTTTATTAGGCAGCCTCGAGCAGTACTTC	CASSLLGSLEQYF
TRBJ2-1	TRBV4-1	.	.	12	TGCGCCAGCAGCCAGCATTGGGGGGAGCAGTTCTTC	CASSQHWGEQFF
TRBJ2-7	TRBV5-4	TRBD1	.	14	TGTGCCAGCAGTTTTGGACAGGGAGATTACGAGCAGTACTTC	CASSFGQGDYEQYF
TRBJ2-7	TRBV14	.	.	16	TGTGCCAGCAGCACCATACCCTGGGGGCCACCCTACGAGCAGTACTTC	CASSTIPWGPPYEQYF
TRBJ2-3	TRBV2	.	.	13	TGTGCCAGCACGGGCGAGGGTCCAGATACGCAGTATTTT	CASTGEGPDTQYF
TRBJ2-7	TRBV6-5	.	medium-sized	13	TGTGCCAGCAGTACCGGGTCCTCCTACGAGCAGTACTTC	CASSTGSSYEQYF
TRBJ1-6	TRBV7-9	.	.	14	TGTGCCAGCAGCTTGGTACAGTATAATTCACCCCTCCACTTT	CASSLVQYNSPLHF
TRBJ1-1	TRBV13	TRBD1	.	16	TGTGCCAGCAGCTTAGGATTGGGACAGATGAACACTGAAGCTTTCTTT	CASSLGLGQMNTEAFF
TRBJ2-1	TRBV7-3	TRBD2	few	16	TGTGCCAGCAGCCTCCGAGGGACTAGCGGGGGCTATGAGCAGTTCTTC	CASSLRGTSGGYEQFF
TRBJ2-3	TRBV28	.	.	12	TGTGCCAGCAGTTTGGATGCGGATACGCAGTATTTT	CASSLDADTQYF
TRBJ2-7	TRBV18	.	few	15	TGTGCCAGCTCACCCCAGCGCCTTTTTTCCTACGAGCAGTACTTC	CASSPQRLFSYEQYF
TRBJ2-3	TRBV6-5	TRBD1	few	15	TGTGCCAGCAGTTACGGGGGACAGGGCCCAGATACGCAGTATTTT	CASSYGGQGPDTQYF
TRBJ2-3	TRBV30	.	.	13	TGTGCCTGGCAGACTACGGGGTTGGATACGCAGTATTTT	CAWQTTGLDTQYF
TRBJ2-1	TRBV4-2	.	few	18	TGTGCCAGCAGCCAAGTTATCGCGGACGGCCGCTCCTACAATGAGCAGTTCTTC	CASSQVIADGRSYNEQFF
TRBJ2-1	TRBV6-6	.	few	14	TGTGCCAGCAGTTCACGCGGGAACGACAATGAGCAGTTCTTC	CASSSRGNDNEQFF
TRBJ1-1	TRBV9	TRBD1	.	16	TGTGCCAGCAGCGTAGTAGGGGGACAGGGGACCACTGAAGCTTTCTTT	CASSVVGGQGTTEAFF
TRBJ1-1	TRBV6-1	.	.	12	TGTGCCAGCACCTCCCCGTGGACTGAAGCTTTCTTT	CASTSPWTEAFF
TRBJ2-1	TRBV7-2	.	.	17	TGTGCCAGCAGCTTATATAGCGGCCCCCGAATTGGGAATGAGCAGTTCTTC	CASSLYSGPRIGNEQFF
TRBJ1-6	TRBV6-5	.	medium-sized	12	TGTGCCAGCAGTTACGTAAATTCACCCCTCCACTTT	CASSYVNSPLHF
TRBJ1-3	TRBV28	.	medium-sized	13	TGTGCCAGCAGTGACGTTGTCGGGGACACCATATATTTT	CASSDVVGDTIYF
TRBJ2-1	TRBV4-2	TRBD2	few	15	TGTGCCAGCAGCCAGGGACTAGCGGGGGTTGAAGAGCAGTTCTTC	CASSQGLAGVEEQFF
TRBJ2-1	TRBV7-2	.	.	13	TGTGCCAGCAGCTTAGTCTGGTACAATGAGCAGTTCTTC	CASSLVWYNEQFF
TRBJ1-2	TRBV4-1	TRBD1	.	15	TGCGCCAGCAGCCAAACAGGGGGCTCTAACTATGGCTACACCTTC	CASSQTGGSNYGYTF
TRBJ1-1	TRBV5-5	.	few	15	TGTGCCAGCAGCTTGGCGGCCCCTTCGAACACTGAAGCTTTCTTT	CASSLAAPSNTEAFF